The 4 T cell receptor beta chains in this list originate from one sample, sequenced in a study of beta chain features in type 1 diabetes. The isolated RNA, all of it, was reverse transcribed, so expressed TCRB transcripts were what got sequenced. The data were produced by immunoSEQ multiplex PCR, yet TCRdb's version contains in-frame clones alone and is incomplete. This sample has 150,000 to 190,000 clones; about 8.1% occur once, and the top ten carry 0.55% to 0.75%. The sequenced sample consisted of central memory CD4+ T cells from blood. Every receptor here comes from a man aged 18 to 35 in good health.

This clone was recorded at least ten times. The chain couples TRBV5-4 to TRBJ2-7; D is perhaps TRBD2 (5 bases). CDR3 length: 14 residues. Trimming cost V 4 bases and J 2 bases, with 13 bases left between them. Germline CDR1 and CDR2: SGHNT and YYREEE (reference sequence). CDR3 nucleotides: TGTGCCAGCAGCCAAGCAGGAGGCGCCTACGAGCAGTACTTC. Its protein is CASSQAGGAYEQYF. Full variable domain (missing parts from reference TRBV5-4 and TRBJ2-7): ETGVTQSPTHLIKTRGQQVTLRCSSQSGHNTVSWYQQALGQGPQFIFQYYREEENGRGNFPPRFSGLQFPNYSSELNVNALELDDSALYLCASSQAGGAYEQYFGPGTRLTVT.

This clone occurred a few times. V is TRBV7-9 and J is TRBJ1-2; 11 bases match TRBD1. The CDR3 spans 16 residues. The V gene end was trimmed by 3 bases and the J gene end by 7 bases; junction bases not matched to a gene: 10. In germline, CDR1 is SEHNR, CDR2 FQNEAQ (reference sequence). CDR3 region: CASSLGGQGAKAGYTF. The DNA for the CDR3 is TGTGCCAGCAGCTTGGGAGGACAGGGGGCAAAGGCTGGCTACACCTTC.

This clone was seen many times. CDR3 sequence (DNA): TGTGCCAGCAGGCTACAGGGTCCTCTCCACTTT. Its protein product is CASRLQGPLHF. The chain uses TRBV2 and TRBJ1-6, with D maybe TRBD1 (6 bases). CDR3 length: 11 amino acids. The ends were cut back, 6 bases at V and 16 bases at J, with 13 bases in the middle. Germline CDR1 and CDR2: SNHLY and FYNNEI.

This clone came up a few times. The sample has other DNA sequences that encode this CDR3 too. The CDR3 DNA reads as TGCGCCAGCAGCTTGGACAGACCTAGCACAGATACGCAGTATTTT. Its protein product is CASSLDRPSTDTQYF. The chain carries TRBV5-1 and TRBJ2-3; D remains unclear. Per the germline V gene, CDR1 is SGHRS and CDR2 is YFSETQ. The CDR3 is made up of 15 amino acids. The V and J ends lost 0 bases and 0 bases respectively, with 8 bases between them.